A single sample gave rise to the 22 T cell receptor beta chains below, sequenced in a study of identical twins. TCRdb itself ran the 5' RACE reads through MiXCR, one entry per CDR3 protein. The sample yields about 300,000 distinct CDR3 sequences, approximately 13% seen once. Separately, the same data were catalogued under a study of yellow fever vaccine responses in identical twins.

Source material: CD8+ T cells sorted from blood. These receptor sequences come from a woman aged 18-29 years in good health.

This clonotype was seen more than once but under ten times. V gene TRBV20-1 combines with J gene TRBJ2-1; 9 bases are shared with TRBD2. V lost 2 bases to trimming and J lost 0 bases; unmatched junction nucleotides: 11. Germline V gene sequence: CDR1 DFQATT, CDR2 SNEGSKA (reference sequence). This CDR3 has 18 amino acids. The CDR3 protein is CSARSPAGGPSSYNEQFF. As DNA, the CDR3 is TGCAGTGCTAGATCCCCAGCGGGAGGCCCCAGCTCCTACAATGAGCAGTTCTTC.

At least ten counts were recorded for this clonotype. The chain has TRBV5-1 and TRBJ2-1, with TRBD1 identical over 7 bases. CDR3 size: 12 residues. The junction had 2 bases not matched to a gene; V was cut back by 4 bases and J by 7 bases. Germline V lookup: CDR1 SGHRS, CDR2 YFSETQ. As DNA, the CDR3 is TGCGCCAGCAGCACACAGGGGAATGAGCAGTTCTTC. Residues: CASSTQGNEQFF.

This clonotype occurred many times. The V call is TRBV12-3 or TRBV12-4, the J call TRBJ2-1; TRBD2 matches 11 bases. The CDR3 sequence is 15 residues long. V shed 6 bases, J shed 6 bases, and the junction held 7 bases outside the gene matches. CDR3 in amino acids: CASSLWGLAANEQFF. The CDR3 nucleotides read TGTGCCAGCAGCTTATGGGGACTAGCGGCCAATGAGCAGTTCTTC.

This clonotype occurred once. The chain recombines TRBV27 with TRBJ2-2, with D possibly TRBD2 on 6 matching bases. Germline CDR1 MNHEY, CDR2 SMNVEV (reference sequence). CDR3 length equals 15 residues. Trimming removed 4 bases at V and 3 bases at J, with 12 bases between. The CDR3 loop reads CASSSMGTYTGELFF. As DNA, the CDR3 is TGTGCCAGCAGTTCGATGGGGACTTACACCGGGGAGCTGTTTTTT.

This clonotype was observed many times. J is TRBJ2-7 and V is TRBV29-1; a weak D match, TRBD2 (6 bases). This CDR3 has 16 amino acids. Germline-derived CDR1 and CDR2 are SQVTM and ANQGSEA. Trimming shortened V by 4 bases and J by 0 bases, and 19 bases separated the two germline ends. CDR3: CSVVGPLGGTSYEQYF. CDR3 DNA sequence: TGCAGCGTTGTGGGCCCTTTGGGCGGGACCTCCTACGAGCAGTACTTC.

This clonotype has more than one count but fewer than ten. This rearrangement joins TRBV7-9 to TRBJ2-7; D is ambiguous. With 4 bases removed from V and 4 bases from J, the gap between germline ends came to 11 bases. CDR3 length: 13 amino acids. Germline V gives CDR1 SEHNR, CDR2 FQNEAQ (reference sequence). The CDR3 region has the DNA TGTGCCAGCAGCTCACGGGTTTCATACGAGCAGTACTTC. Its translation: CASSSRVSYEQYF.

This clonotype was counted only a few times. This chain uses TRBV4-1 with TRBJ2-5; possibly TRBD1 for D (5 bases). Trimming pared 2 bases from V and 1 base from J, leaving 11 bases between. The CDR3 covers 15 residues. Germline V gene lookup returns CDR1 MGHRA and CDR2 YSYEKL. The chain's CDR3 is CASSQRQPTQETQYF. CDR3 nucleotide sequence: TGCGCCAGCAGCCAACGACAGCCAACCCAAGAGACCCAGTACTTC.

This clonotype has a handful of counts. The chain couples TRBV4-1 to TRBJ2-5, with D possibly TRBD1 on 5 matching bases. The V end lost 1 base, the J end lost 1 base, and 10 bases lay between the germline ends. The CDR3 totals 15 residues. Germline V gene sequence: CDR1 MGHRA, CDR2 YSYEKL. The CDR3, as DNA: TGCGCCAGCAGCCAAGGGGGCGCCCTCCAAGAGACCCAGTACTTC. Its protein product is CASSQGGALQETQYF.

This clonotype was seen more than once but under ten times. This chain joins TRBV29-1 and TRBJ2-1; either TRBD1 or TRBD2 may supply D (5 bases each). Deletions cut 5 bases from V and 5 bases from J, with 10 bases between. Per the germline V gene, CDR1 is SQVTM and CDR2 is ANQGSEA. CDR3 length: 12 residues. CDR3 sequence: CSVPGDHNEQFF. In nucleotides, the CDR3 is TGCAGCGTTCCCGGGGACCACAATGAGCAGTTCTTC.

V usage is TRBV10-3 and J usage is TRBJ2-1, with 12 nucleotides matching TRBD2. This CDR3 is 15 amino acids long. J lost 5 bases, V lost 4 bases, and 3 bases had no gene match. Germline CDR1 and CDR2: ENHRY and SYGVKD. As DNA, the CDR3 is TGTGCCATCAGTGGACTAGCGGGAGATGACAATGAGCAGTTCTTC. Encoded protein: CAISGLAGDDNEQFF.

The table lists this clonotype with a few counts. The V gene is TRBV2, the J gene TRBJ1-2; D gene uncertain. V lost 2 bases, J lost 4 bases, and 14 bases lay in between. The CDR3 has 15 amino acids. The germline V gene has CDR1 SNHLY and CDR2 FYNNEI. DNA for the CDR3: TGTGCCAGCAGTGAACAGGATCCAACTTTCTATGGCTACACCTTC. Translated, it gives CASSEQDPTFYGYTF.

In its sample, this clonotype was seen a few times. Here the CDR3 DNA reads TGTGCCAGCAGTGACTCAGGGGGCAGGTCAGATACGCAGTATTTT. Translation gives CASSDSGGRSDTQYF. This chain links TRBV6-4 with TRBJ2-3, with TRBD1 matching over 7 bases. J was trimmed by 4 bases and V by 0 bases; bases with no gene match: 4. The CDR3 is 15 amino acids. Germline V gene lookup returns CDR1 MRHNA and CDR2 SNTAGT.

The rearrangement links TRBV12-5 to TRBJ2-5; a weak D match, TRBD1 (6 bases). The CDR3 extends over 19 amino acids. Trimming pared 0 bases from V and 2 bases from J, leaving 22 bases between. CDR1 is LGHNT and CDR2 is FRNRAP in the germline V gene. CDR3 loop: CASGLVGWDIHPRQETQYF. The CDR3 DNA reads as TGTGCTAGTGGTTTGGTAGGCTGGGACATCCACCCCCGGCAAGAGACCCAGTACTTC.

This clonotype was observed a few times. The chain recombines TRBV12-3 or TRBV12-4 with TRBJ2-7; D could derive from TRBD1 or TRBD2 (5 bases each). CDR3 length equals 14 residues. V gave up 5 bases and J gave up 2 bases, with 13 bases separating them. The CDR3 DNA sequence: TGTGCCAGCAGTCCCGGGGCCGCCACCTACGAGCAGTACGTC. This codes for CASSPGAATYEQYV.

This clonotype was recorded a few times. The V and J genes are TRBV2 and TRBJ2-5; 7 bases agree with TRBD1. The germline CDR1 and CDR2 sequences are SNHLY and FYNNEI. Trimming cost V 7 bases and J 5 bases; bases outside gene matches: 13. This CDR3 has 15 residues. The CDR3 sequence is CASNGDRRVHETQYF. DNA for the CDR3: TGTGCCAGCAACGGGGACAGACGGGTCCATGAGACCCAGTACTTC.

Note on this clonotype: A read error may explain this, as a much larger clone is one base away. The genes are TRBV27 and TRBJ2-1; possible D gene TRBD2, 6 bases. The CDR3 runs 15 residues. Trimming took off 3 bases at V and 8 bases at J, with 17 bases between the two ends. Germline assignment: CDR1 MNHEY and CDR2 SMNVEV (reference sequence). The CDR3 is CASSFRTNGVDEQFF. The CDR3 DNA reads TGTGCCAGCAGTTTTCGGACTAACGGGGTAGATGAGCAGTTCTTC.

This clonotype has a count of ten or more. The chain links TRBV11-1 to TRBJ2-3; tentatively, D is TRBD1 (5 bases). V was trimmed by 3 bases and J by 4 bases, leaving 11 bases between them. This CDR3 has 14 amino acids. Germline-derived CDR1 and CDR2 are SGHAT and FQDESV (reference sequence). CDR3 in amino acids: CASSLSGSPDTQYF. In DNA form, the CDR3 reads TGTGCCAGCAGCTTGTCAGGGTCACCAGATACGCAGTATTTT.

This clonotype was picked up a small number of times. The CDR3 spells CASSQESARTGTGNTDTQYF. The CDR3 nucleotides are TGTGCCAGCAGCCAAGAATCCGCGCGAACCGGGACAGGGAACACAGATACGCAGTATTTT. This chain connects TRBV3-1 to TRBJ2-3, with 9 nucleotides matching TRBD1. There are 20 residues in the CDR3. V shed 0 bases, J shed 2 bases, and the junction held 15 bases outside the gene matches. CDR1 is LGHDT, CDR2 YNNKEL, per germline (reference sequence).

The J gene is TRBJ1-2, the V gene TRBV6-5; tentatively, D is TRBD1 (6 bases). The germline V gene encodes CDR1 MNHEY and CDR2 SVGAGI. Trimming stripped 4 bases from V and 8 bases from J, with 17 bases between. The CDR3 is 14 amino acids. The CDR3 bases are TGTGCCAGCAGTTCCCGGGACATTTGGTGGGGCTACACCTTC. As protein: CASSSRDIWWGYTF.

This clonotype was recorded a few times. The rearrangement uses TRBV14 and TRBJ2-5, with 9 bases aligning to TRBD1. Trimming removed 5 bases from V and 5 bases from J; junction bases left unmatched: 9. Germline V gene data show CDR1 as SGHDN and CDR2 as FVKESK. The length of the CDR3 is 15 residues. The CDR3 nucleotides are TGTGCCAGCAGCGACGACAGGGGGGGACAGGAGACCCAGTACTTC. Residues: CASSDDRGGQETQYF.

J is TRBJ2-5 and V is TRBV27; weak D call: TRBD1 (6 bases). Trimming pared 1 base from V and 9 bases from J, leaving 12 bases between. This CDR3 contains 13 residues. Per the germline V gene, CDR1 is MNHEY and CDR2 is SMNVEV (reference sequence). The CDR3 DNA is TGTGCCAGCAGTTTATTCACGGGACATTCCCAGTACTTC. This sequence encodes CASSLFTGHSQYF.

This clonotype turned up a few times. V gene TRBV5-1 combines with J gene TRBJ2-3, with D tentatively TRBD2 (5 bases). This CDR3 contains 16 residues. Trimming took 0 bases from V and 2 from J, leaving 13 bases between them. Germline-derived CDR1 and CDR2 are SGHRS and YFSETQ. The CDR3 sequence is CASSLVLAHSTDTQYF. The CDR3 bases are TGCGCCAGCAGCTTGGTCTTAGCGCACTCCACAGATACGCAGTATTTT. The complete variable domain, with remaining parts taken from reference TRBV5-1 and TRBJ2-3, reads KAGVTQTPRYLIKTRGQQVTLSCSPISGHRSVSWYQQTPGQGLQFLFEYFSETQRNKGNFPGRFSGRQFSNSRSEMNVSTLELGDSALYLCASSLVLAHSTDTQYFGPGTRLTVL.